The 9 T cell receptor beta chains below were found in one sample sequenced in a study of human T cells and chemical hapten exposure. The sample's time point: healthy volunteer bleed at 2 weeks. It was from unfractionated whole blood that total RNA was extracted. TCRdb independently ran MiXCR on the RACE reads; one entry per CDR3 protein. The repertoire holds 100,000 to 150,000 distinct CDR3 sequences, with approximately 9.5% as singletons. Sequenced material: whole blood. The receptors here all came from a male donor in good health. Some clones in this sample may be carry-over from other donors' samples.

This clonotype was counted a few times. The V and J genes are TRBV5-1 and TRBJ1-1; no reliable D call. This CDR3 spans 13 amino acids. Germline V gene lookup returns CDR1 SGHRS and CDR2 YFSETQ. The V and J ends lost 0 bases and 6 bases respectively, with 9 bases between them. For the CDR3, the DNA is TGCGCCAGCAGCTTGGTGGGTAGCGCTGAAGCTTTCTTT. Translation gives CASSLVGSAEAFF.

The gene calls are TRBV6-2 or TRBV6-3 and TRBJ2-3, with 9 bases matching TRBD2. The V and J ends lost 4 bases and 6 bases, in that order; junction bases with no gene match: 8. The germline V gene encodes CDR1 MNHEY and CDR2 SVGEGT. The CDR3 runs 15 residues. CDR3 bases: TGTGCCAGCAGTTTTACCGGGACTAGCTATGATACGCAGTATTTT. It yields the protein CASSFTGTSYDTQYF.

This clonotype was detected only a few times. V is TRBV5-5 and J is TRBJ1-2, with 7 bases fitting TRBD1. Germline V gene data show CDR1 as SGHKS and CDR2 as YYEKEE (reference sequence). The CDR3 totals 14 residues. The V and J ends lost 3 bases and 6 bases, in that order; junction bases with no gene match: 8. In nucleotides, the CDR3 is TGTGCCAGCAGCTATCAACAGGGGTCTAATGGCTACACCTTC. Protein sequence: CASSYQQGSNGYTF. Full variable domain (rest looked up from reference TRBV5-5 and TRBJ1-2): DAGVTQSPTHLIKTRGQQVTLRCSPISGHKSVSWYQQVLGQGPQFIFQYYEKEERGRGNFPDRFSARQFPNYSSELNVNALLLGDSALYLCASSYQQGSNGYTFGSGTRLTVV.

This clonotype was seen more than once but under ten times. J is TRBJ1-2 and V is TRBV7-7, with a possible D match to TRBD1 (5 bases). The V and J ends lost 4 bases and 2 bases respectively, with 8 bases between them. Germline-derived CDR1 and CDR2 are SSHAT and FNYEAQ (reference sequence). The CDR3 sequence is 13 residues long. The DNA of the CDR3 is TGTGCCAGCAGCTCTCGGGGGAACTATGGCTACACCTTC. Protein: CASSSRGNYGYTF.

This clonotype was picked up many times. The CDR3 spells CASKQGALETQYF. The CDR3 region has the DNA TGTGCCAGCAAACAGGGGGCTTTGGAGACCCAGTACTTC. V is TRBV12-3 or TRBV12-4 and J is TRBJ2-5; 9 nucleotides line up with TRBD1. CDR3 length: 13 amino acids. The V and J ends lost 7 bases and 5 bases, in that order; junction bases with no gene match: 5.

This clonotype has more than one count but fewer than ten. This sequence joins TRBV7-9 and TRBJ2-1, with D possibly matching TRBD2 (5 bases). The CDR3 is 15 amino acids. CDR1 and CDR2 from the germline V gene are SEHNR and FQNEAQ (reference sequence). The V gene lost 5 bases and the J gene lost 2 bases, with 13 bases spanning the gap. The CDR3 loop is CASSQRSGAYNEQFF. CDR3 nucleotides: TGTGCCAGCAGCCAGCGATCCGGGGCCTACAATGAGCAGTTCTTC. The whole variable domain, remainder taken from reference TRBV7-9 and TRBJ2-1, is DTGVSQNPRHKITKRGQNVTFRCDPISEHNRLYWYRQTLGQGPEFLTYFQNEAQLEKSRLLSDRFSAERPKGSFSTLEIQRTEQGDSAMYLCASSQRSGAYNEQFFGPGTRLTVL.

In this sample, this clonotype turned up a few times. The chain has TRBV7-8 and TRBJ1-4; 10 bases fit TRBD1. CDR1 and CDR2 (germline): SGHVS, FQNEAQ. The CDR3 consists of 16 residues. The V segment lost 4 bases and the J segment 4 bases; nucleotides outside the gene matches: 6. CDR3 sequence (DNA): TGTGCCAGCAGCTGGTCCGGGACAGGGGTTAATGAAAAACTGTTTTTT. It encodes CASSWSGTGVNEKLFF.

The V and J genes are TRBV12-3 or TRBV12-4 and TRBJ1-1, with D possibly being TRBD1 (5 bases). V shed 4 bases and J shed 3 bases, with 15 bases lying between them. The CDR3 runs to 15 residues. The CDR3 sequence is CASSSHRMLYTEAFF. The CDR3 DNA is TGTGCCAGCAGTTCACACAGGATGTTATACACTGAAGCTTTCTTT.

This clonotype was detected a few times. The chain has TRBV6-1 and TRBJ2-1, with unresolved D. CDR3 length: 12 residues. Trimming took 2 bases from V and 10 from J, leaving 9 bases between them. Germline V gives CDR1 MNHNS, CDR2 SASEGT. Here the CDR3 DNA reads TGTGCCAGCAGTGAACCTGGGTACGAGCAGTTCTTC. Amino acid sequence: CASSEPGYEQFF.